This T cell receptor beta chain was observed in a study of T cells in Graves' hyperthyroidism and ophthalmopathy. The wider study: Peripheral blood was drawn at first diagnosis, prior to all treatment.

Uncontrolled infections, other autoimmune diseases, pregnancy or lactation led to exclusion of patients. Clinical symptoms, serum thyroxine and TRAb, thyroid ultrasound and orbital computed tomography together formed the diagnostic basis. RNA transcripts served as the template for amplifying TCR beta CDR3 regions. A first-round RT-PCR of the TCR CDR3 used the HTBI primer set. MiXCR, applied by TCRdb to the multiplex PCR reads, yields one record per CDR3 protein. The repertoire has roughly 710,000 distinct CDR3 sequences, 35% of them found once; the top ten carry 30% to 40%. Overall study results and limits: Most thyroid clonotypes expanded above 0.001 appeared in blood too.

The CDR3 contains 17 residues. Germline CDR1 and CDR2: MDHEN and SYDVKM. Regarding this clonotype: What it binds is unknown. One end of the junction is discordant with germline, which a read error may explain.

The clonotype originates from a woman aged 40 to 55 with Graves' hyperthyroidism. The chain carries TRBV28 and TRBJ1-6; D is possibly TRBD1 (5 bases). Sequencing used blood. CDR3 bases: TGTGCCAGCAGTTTCCTCGGGACGAGGGGCTACGGTTCACCCCCCCACTTT. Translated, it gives CASSFLGTRGYGSPPHF.